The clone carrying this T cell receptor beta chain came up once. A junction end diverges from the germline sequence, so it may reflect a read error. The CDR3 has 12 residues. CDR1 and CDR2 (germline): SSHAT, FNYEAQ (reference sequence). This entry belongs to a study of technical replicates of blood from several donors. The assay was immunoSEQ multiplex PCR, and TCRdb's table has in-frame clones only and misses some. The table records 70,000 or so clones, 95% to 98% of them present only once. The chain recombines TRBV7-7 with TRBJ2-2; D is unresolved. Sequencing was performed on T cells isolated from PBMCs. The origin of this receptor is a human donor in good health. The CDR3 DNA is TGTGCTAGCAGCTCACGAGTAGGGGAGCTGTTTTTT. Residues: CASSSRVGELFF.